These 30 T cell receptor beta chains were all obtained from the same sample, sequenced in a study of T cells in Graves' hyperthyroidism and ophthalmopathy. The investigators amplified TCR beta CDR3 regions from RNA transcripts. During a first-round RT-PCR of the TCR CDR3, the HTBI primer set was used. One entry per CDR3 protein results from TCRdb running MiXCR on the multiplex PCR reads. The table lists 200,000 to 250,000 distinct CDR3 sequences, approximately 17% of them singletons. The specimen sequenced was blood. Every receptor here comes from a man over 45 with Graves' hyperthyroidism.

The chain joins TRBV27 to TRBJ1-2, with TRBD1 matching 10 bases. CDR3 length: 15 residues. V trimming: 5 bases; J trimming: 7 bases; junction bases outside the gene matches: 10. Germline V gene sequence: CDR1 MNHEY, CDR2 SMNVEV (reference sequence). The CDR3 protein is CASSASGTGVIGYTF. The CDR3 region has the DNA TGTGCCAGCAGTGCATCCGGGACAGGGGTAATTGGCTACACCTTC.

The gene calls are TRBV27 and TRBJ1-2, with 9 bases lining up with TRBD1. The germline V gene has CDR1 MNHEY and CDR2 SMNVEV (reference sequence). The V segment lost 6 bases and the J segment 5 bases; nucleotides outside the gene matches: 16. The CDR3 totals 17 residues. CDR3 coding DNA: TGTGCCAGCAGGCGTCCCGGGACAGGGAAAATGGGGTATGGCTACACCTTC. The encoded protein is CASRRPGTGKMGYGYTF.

The rearrangement links TRBV4-1 to TRBJ1-6; unclear D gene. The CDR3 totals 16 residues. Trimming shortened V by 2 bases and J by 1 base, and 9 bases separated the two germline ends. Germline CDR1 is MGHRA and CDR2 is YSYEKL. CDR3: CASSQPSRSYNSPLHF. The CDR3 DNA follows: TGCGCCAGCAGCCAACCCTCGAGGTCCTATAATTCACCCCTCCACTTT.

This chain links TRBV11-3 with TRBJ2-5; 10 bases align to TRBD1. Per the germline V gene, CDR1 is SGHNT and CDR2 is YENEEA. Trimming took 5 bases from V and 1 from J; bases not matched to a gene: 7. This CDR3 has 16 amino acids. CDR3 in amino acids: CASSVGTGALQETQYF. CDR3 coding DNA: TGTGCCAGCAGCGTCGGGACAGGGGCCCTCCAAGAGACCCAGTACTTC.

This clonotype was counted ten times or more. The chain is built from TRBV6-1 and TRBJ1-2; possibly TRBD1 for D (5 bases). V was shortened by 5 bases and J by 6 bases, with 19 bases between the two germline ends. CDR1 is MNHNS and CDR2 is SASEGT in the germline V gene. The CDR3 consists of 15 residues. CDR3 nucleotide sequence: TGTGCCAGCAGTCCGGTGAGGACACGGGTAGATGGCTACACCTTC. It specifies CASSPVRTRVDGYTF.

This clonotype was found many times. In DNA form, the CDR3 reads TGCAGTGCTGTCCTGAGACAGGGCTCCTACGAGCAGTACTTC. Encoded protein: CSAVLRQGSYEQYF. V is TRBV20-1 and J is TRBJ2-7; TRBD1 matches 7 bases. CDR3 length equals 14 residues. V lost 5 bases to trimming and J lost 0 bases; unmatched junction nucleotides: 7. Germline lookup yields CDR1 DFQATT and CDR2 SNEGSKA (reference sequence).

This clonotype was detected a few times. The chain uses TRBV9 and TRBJ1-4; no clear D. CDR1 SGDLS and CDR2 YYNGEE come from the germline V gene. The CDR3 totals 14 residues. Trimming took 2 bases from V and 4 from J, leaving 9 bases between them. The DNA of the CDR3 is TGTGCCAGCAGCGTTGAAGGGAGTAATGAAAAACTGTTTTTT. It yields the protein CASSVEGSNEKLFF. The whole variable domain, remainder taken from reference TRBV9 and TRBJ1-4, is DSGVTQTPKHLITATGQRVTLRCSPRSGDLSVYWYQQSLDQGLQFLIQYYNGEERAKGNILERFSAQQFPDLHSELNLSSLELGDSALYFCASSVEGSNEKLFFGSGTQLSVL.

A word on this clonotype: The CDR3 does not close with the conserved phenylalanine or tryptophan, likely indicating a read error. The V call is TRBV6-5, the J call TRBJ1-5, with TRBD1 matching over 7 bases. This CDR3 is built from 14 residues. In germline, CDR1 is MNHEY, CDR2 SVGAGI. Unmatched junction bases numbered 6, after V lost 4 bases and J lost 6 bases. The CDR3 bases are TGTGCCAGCAGTTCTAAGGGGGCCGTTCAGCCCCAGCATCTT. This translates into CASSSKGAVQPQHL.

This clonotype was picked up many times. CDR3 loop: CATSREGDLNYGYTF. CDR3 DNA: TGTGCCACCAGCAGAGAGGGCGACCTCAACTATGGCTACACCTTC. This rearrangement joins TRBV15 to TRBJ1-2; D is unresolved. Trimming removed 0 bases at V and 2 bases at J, with 10 bases between. Germline CDR1 reads LNHNV; CDR2 reads YYDKDF (reference sequence). The CDR3 length is 15 residues. Full variable domain (missing parts from reference TRBV15 and TRBJ1-2): DAMVIQNPRYQVTQFGKPVTLSCSQTLNHNVMYWYQQKSSQAPKLLFHYYDKDFNNEADTPDNFQSRRPNTSFCFLDIRSPGLGDTAMYLCATSREGDLNYGYTFGSGTRLTVV.

V and J are TRBV5-1 and TRBJ1-6; D not certain. The germline V and J ends were trimmed by 0 bases and 10 bases, with 8 bases remaining between them. This CDR3 has 13 amino acids. CDR1 SGHRS and CDR2 YFSETQ come from the germline V gene. The CDR3 nucleotides are TGCGCCAGCAGCTTGGCCTTCGGATCACCCCTCCACTTT. Amino acid sequence: CASSLAFGSPLHF.

Ten or more counts support this clonotype. The V and J genes are TRBV7-9 and TRBJ2-3; D is unclear. Germline V lookup: CDR1 SEHNR, CDR2 FQNEAQ (reference sequence). V was shortened by 5 bases and J by 0 bases, with 18 bases between the two germline ends. This CDR3 region has 17 residues. The CDR3 spells CASSPPDPRASTDTQYF. The CDR3 nucleotides are TGTGCCAGCAGCCCCCCGGATCCACGTGCTAGCACAGATACGCAGTATTTT.

This clonotype was found many times. V gene TRBV11-2 combines with J gene TRBJ2-5, with 8 bases fitting TRBD2. CDR1 is SGHAT and CDR2 is FQNNGV in the germline V gene. After removal of 3 bases from V and 4 bases from J, the junction contained 13 bases not matched to a gene. This CDR3 has 17 amino acids. CDR3 residues: CASSFSGIWTSGETQYF. For the CDR3, the DNA is TGTGCCAGCAGCTTTAGCGGGATTTGGACTAGTGGAGAGACCCAGTACTTC. The variable domain in full, completed from reference TRBV11-2 and TRBJ2-5, reads EAGVAQSPRYKIIEKRQSVAFWCNPISGHATLYWYQQILGQGPKLLIQFQNNGVVDDSQLPKDRFSAERLKGVDSTLKIQPAKLEDSAVYLCASSFSGIWTSGETQYFGPGTRLLVL.

This clonotype has ten or more counts. The V call is TRBV20-1, the J call TRBJ2-2, with 9 bases identical to TRBD2. The germline V gene has CDR1 DFQATT and CDR2 SNEGSKA (reference sequence). Trimming removed 5 bases from V and 2 bases from J; junction bases left unmatched: 15. This CDR3 is 18 amino acids long. CDR3 bases: TGCAGTGCTCGCGGGGGGGCGAGCGGGACCTTTAACACCGGGGAGCTGTTTTTT. It is translated as CSARGGASGTFNTGELFF.

There are many counts of this clonotype. The genes are TRBV12-3 or TRBV12-4 and TRBJ1-1; D possibly corresponds to TRBD1 (6 bases). This CDR3 is 15 amino acids long. Trimming stripped 5 bases from V and 4 bases from J, with 17 bases between. CDR3 protein: CASSPNRAAGTEAFF. The DNA of the CDR3 is TGTGCCAGCAGTCCAAACAGGGCAGCTGGCACTGAAGCTTTCTTT.

This clonotype was seen ten or more times. The chain is built from TRBV6-5 and TRBJ2-1; perhaps TRBD1 as D (5 bases). CDR1 MNHEY and CDR2 SVGAGI come from the germline V gene. V was pared by 8 bases and J by 2 bases, with 10 bases between. The CDR3 sequence is 13 residues long. The CDR3 DNA reads as TGTGCCAGCGGTTCAGGGCCCTACAATGAGCAGTTCTTC. Translated, it gives CASGSGPYNEQFF.

There are many counts of this clonotype. The rearrangement joins TRBV5-1 to TRBJ2-7, with TRBD1 identical over 7 bases. CDR1 SGHRS and CDR2 YFSETQ come from the germline V gene. V lost 5 bases to trimming and J lost 7 bases; unmatched junction nucleotides: 12. CDR3 length: 14 residues. As DNA, the CDR3 is TGCGCCAGCAGGACAGGGTTTGGGTTCGGAGAGCAGTACTTC. This sequence encodes CASRTGFGFGEQYF. The full variable domain, its missing parts supplied by reference TRBV5-1 and TRBJ2-7, is KAGVTQTPRYLIKTRGQQVTLSCSPISGHRSVSWYQQTPGQGLQFLFEYFSETQRNKGNFPGRFSGRQFSNSRSEMNVSTLELGDSALYLCASRTGFGFGEQYFGPGTRLTVT.

This clonotype was counted ten times or more. This sequence joins TRBV6-2 or TRBV6-3 and TRBJ2-1; D remains ambiguous. The germline gives CDR1 MNHEY, CDR2 SVGEGT. Trimming stripped 8 bases from V and 7 bases from J, with 9 bases between. There are 11 residues in the CDR3. The DNA for the CDR3 is TGTGCCAGCGGCTATGTGAATGAGCAGTTCTTC. Translation: CASGYVNEQFF.

V usage is TRBV20-1 and J usage is TRBJ1-1; D is ambiguous. The germline V gene encodes CDR1 DFQATT and CDR2 SNEGSKA (reference sequence). The CDR3 covers 14 residues. The V gene lost 3 bases and the J gene lost 1 base, with 12 bases spanning the gap. CDR3 nucleotides: TGCAGTGCTAGCCGCGGACCATGGAACACTGAAGCTTTCTTT. Translating it yields CSASRGPWNTEAFF.

The chain uses TRBV7-8 and TRBJ2-4; D gene uncertain. The CDR3 consists of 14 residues. Germline lookup yields CDR1 SGHVS and CDR2 FQNEAQ. The V end was cut by 0 bases, the J end by 0 bases, with 3 bases between. DNA of the CDR3: TGTGCCAGCAGCTTAGCGGGAGCCAAAAACATTCAGTACTTC. Its protein is CASSLAGAKNIQYF.

Many counts were recorded for this clonotype. The V and J genes are TRBV28 and TRBJ1-1; possible D gene TRBD1, 5 bases. V lost 5 bases and J lost 7, with 23 bases in between. This CDR3 has 16 residues. CDR1 is MDHEN, CDR2 SYDVKM, per germline. CDR3: CASSTQSAAGKDEAFF. Written as DNA, the CDR3 is TGTGCCAGCAGTACACAATCGGCTGCAGGGAAGGATGAAGCTTTCTTT.

The V call is TRBV15, the J call TRBJ2-3; D is perhaps TRBD2 (6 bases). V lost 2 bases to trimming and J lost 3 bases, with 9 bases between them. The CDR3 has 14 residues. Germline V gene sequence: CDR1 LNHNV, CDR2 YYDKDF (reference sequence). CDR3 sequence reads: CATSRFRETDTQYF. Here the CDR3 DNA reads TGTGCCACCAGCAGATTCCGGGAGACAGATACGCAGTATTTT.

This sequence joins TRBV29-1 and TRBJ2-5; unclear D gene. V dropped 1 base and J dropped 5 bases, with 8 bases sitting between them. The CDR3 has 12 amino acids. Per germline, CDR1 SQVTM and CDR2 ANQGSEA. CDR3 nucleotides: TGCAGCGTTGAAGGTGTAGGTGAGACCCAGTACTTC. Protein: CSVEGVGETQYF.

This clonotype has a count of ten or more. This chain uses TRBV10-3 with TRBJ2-5, with TRBD1 identical over 8 bases. Trimming cost V 7 bases and J 5 bases; bases outside gene matches: 15. Germline V lookup: CDR1 ENHRY, CDR2 SYGVKD. This CDR3 is 16 amino acids long. CDR3 in amino acids: CAIMPGTGDSGETQYF. CDR3 sequence (DNA): TGTGCCATCATGCCCGGGACAGGTGATTCGGGGGAGACCCAGTACTTC.

This clonotype was recorded at least ten times. The chain couples TRBV11-2 to TRBJ2-5; possibly TRBD1 for D (7 bases). V lost 3 bases to trimming and J lost 5 bases, with 16 bases between them. Germline V gene lookup returns CDR1 SGHAT and CDR2 FQNNGV. CDR3 length: 15 residues. The CDR3 is CASSFRGDPFETQYF. CDR3 nucleotide sequence: TGTGCCAGCAGCTTCAGGGGGGACCCGTTCGAGACCCAGTACTTC.

V and J are TRBV5-5 and TRBJ1-5; the D is unclear. The V end was cut by 4 bases, the J end by 4 bases, with 9 bases between. CDR1 SGHKS and CDR2 YYEKEE come from the germline V gene (reference sequence). This CDR3 region has 13 residues. CDR3 sequence reads: CASSPVPNQPQHF. The CDR3 coding sequence is TGTGCCAGCAGCCCTGTCCCTAATCAGCCCCAGCATTTT.

The rearrangement links TRBV4-2 to TRBJ2-1; no reliable D call. Trimming shortened V by 0 bases and J by 9 bases, and 9 bases separated the two germline ends. The CDR3 runs to 13 residues. Germline assignment: CDR1 LGHNA and CDR2 YNFKEQ. In DNA, the CDR3 is TGTGCCAGCAGCCAAGATGGGCTAGGTGAGCAGTTCTTC. It yields the protein CASSQDGLGEQFF.

The V gene is TRBV5-1, the J gene TRBJ1-1; 7 bases fit TRBD1. Per germline, CDR1 SGHRS and CDR2 YFSETQ. This CDR3 region has 16 residues. Losses at the gene ends were 1 base for V and 1 base for J; bases not matched to a gene: 7. CDR3 DNA: TGCGCCAGCAGCTTGTGGGGGGACAGTAAGAACACTGAAGCTTTCTTT. The encoded protein is CASSLWGDSKNTEAFF. Combining the CDR3 with reference TRBV5-1 and TRBJ1-1 gives the whole variable domain KAGVTQTPRYLIKTRGQQVTLSCSPISGHRSVSWYQQTPGQGLQFLFEYFSETQRNKGNFPGRFSGRQFSNSRSEMNVSTLELGDSALYLCASSLWGDSKNTEAFFGQGTRLTVV.

This sequence joins TRBV12-3 or TRBV12-4 and TRBJ1-3; a possible D gene is TRBD1 (5 bases). The V end was cut by 6 bases, the J end by 2 bases, with 14 bases between. The CDR3 spans 15 residues. CDR3 sequence: CASRSGGAAGNTIYF. DNA for the CDR3: TGTGCCAGCAGGTCCGGAGGGGCGGCTGGAAACACCATATATTTT.

This clonotype was counted only a few times. The chain joins TRBV9 to TRBJ2-3; 7 bases align to TRBD2. The V gene's germline CDR1 is SGDLS and CDR2 YYNGEE. V lost 6 bases, J lost 6 bases, and 10 bases stayed unmatched. The CDR3 has 14 residues. CDR3 DNA sequence: TGTGCCAGCAACTACGCGGGAGATCACGATACGCAGTATTTT. As protein: CASNYAGDHDTQYF.

Many counts were recorded for this clonotype. V usage is TRBV28 and J usage is TRBJ1-2; TRBD1 might be the D (5 bases). There are 13 residues in the CDR3. The V end lost 7 bases, the J end lost 5 bases, and 14 bases lay between the germline ends. In germline, CDR1 is MDHEN, CDR2 SYDVKM. The CDR3 here is CASIGAGTYGYTF. The DNA of the CDR3 is TGTGCCAGCATAGGGGCAGGGACGTATGGCTACACCTTC.